Shown below are 8 T cell receptor beta chains from a single sample sequenced in a study of T-cell reconstitution after alpha-beta-depleted transplantation in children. Using unique molecular identifiers, the investigators prepared the TCRbeta library. Each CDR3 protein is one row after TCRdb ran MiXCR on the PCR reads. Of about 590,000 distinct CDR3 sequences listed, 10% to 15% are singletons. The specimen was PBMCs, mostly from graft donor cells, collected 360 days after TCRalphabeta/CD19-depleted stem cell transplant. The receptors shown here come from a male patient younger than 18 who had a stem cell transplant for acute myeloid leukemia, so the T cells may come from the graft donor.

This clonotype was found a few times. The chain combines TRBV27 with TRBJ2-1; TRBD2 matches at 7 bases. Looked up from germline, CDR1 is MNHEY and CDR2 is SMNVEV (reference sequence). After removal of 2 bases from V and 4 bases from J, the junction contained 8 bases not matched to a gene. This CDR3 spans 16 amino acids. The CDR3 sequence: CASSLVNPGGYNEQFF. CDR3 nucleotides: TGTGCCAGCAGTTTAGTCAACCCGGGGGGTTACAATGAGCAGTTCTTC.

J is TRBJ2-5 and V is TRBV7-2; D may be TRBD2 (5 bases). This CDR3 has 15 amino acids. Trimming took off 3 bases at V and 4 bases at J, with 15 bases between the two ends. Germline V CDR1 and CDR2: SGHTA, FQGNSA. The CDR3 protein is CASSLAGPTGETQYF. The CDR3 DNA sequence: TGTGCCAGCAGCTTGGCGGGTCCTACTGGAGAGACCCAGTACTTC.

This clonotype has a count of ten or more. The V call is TRBV6-5, the J call TRBJ2-4, with TRBD2 matching 7 bases. CDR3 size: 17 residues. Germline assignment: CDR1 MNHEY and CDR2 SVGAGI. V trimming: 4 bases; J trimming: 0 bases; junction bases outside the gene matches: 9. CDR3 residues: CASSSLGGRVAKNIQYF. DNA for the CDR3: TGTGCCAGCAGTTCCCTTGGCGGGAGAGTAGCCAAAAACATTCAGTACTTC.

In this sample, this clonotype turned up many times. The junction does not match germline at one end; this may be a read error. V is TRBV5-1 and J is TRBJ2-1; 13 bases agree with TRBD2. The CDR3 is made up of 18 amino acids. Germline V CDR1 and CDR2: SGHRS, YFSETQ. CDR3 sequence reads: CASSLVLAGGSSYNEQFF. The CDR3 nucleotides are TGTGCCAGCAGCTTAGTACTAGCGGGAGGGAGCTCCTACAATGAGCAGTTCTTC. The variable domain in full, completed from reference TRBV5-1 and TRBJ2-1, reads KAGVTQTPRYLIKTRGQQVTLSCSPISGHRSVSWYQQTPGQGLQFLFEYFSETQRNKGNFPGRFSGRQFSNSRSEMNVSTLELGDSALYLCASSLVLAGGSSYNEQFFGPGTRLTVL.

The rearrangement joins TRBV6-2 or TRBV6-3 to TRBJ2-7, with a possible D match to TRBD1 (5 bases). The germline V gene encodes CDR1 MNHEY and CDR2 SVGEGT. Trimming stripped 4 bases from V and 5 bases from J, with 18 bases between. The CDR3 has 15 residues. CDR3 amino acids: CASSSLDNFLDEQYF. For the CDR3, the DNA is TGTGCCAGCAGTTCCTTGGACAACTTCCTGGACGAGCAGTACTTC.

This clonotype has at least ten counts. The chain carries TRBV29-1 and TRBJ1-1; TRBD1 matches 7 bases. Germline assignment: CDR1 SQVTM and CDR2 ANQGSEA. V shed 8 bases and J 1 base; nucleotides not matched to a gene: 4. The CDR3 runs 12 residues. The chain's CDR3 is CSYHRGNTEAFF. CDR3 in DNA: TGCAGCTATCACAGGGGGAACACTGAAGCTTTCTTT.

Only a few counts were recorded for this clonotype. This rearrangement joins TRBV28 to TRBJ2-1, with 11 bases identical to TRBD2. The CDR3 contains 15 residues. Germline CDR1 MDHEN, CDR2 SYDVKM. V trimming: 3 bases; J trimming: 9 bases; junction bases outside the gene matches: 7. CDR3 sequence: CASSLMTSGTAEQFF. The CDR3 coding sequence is TGTGCCAGCAGTTTGATGACTAGCGGGACGGCTGAGCAGTTCTTC. Full variable domain (rest looked up from reference TRBV28 and TRBJ2-1): DVKVTQSSRYLVKRTGEKVFLECVQDMDHENMFWYRQDPGLGLRLIYFSYDVKMKEKGDIPEGYSVSREKKERFSLILESASTNQTSMYLCASSLMTSGTAEQFFGPGTRLTVL.

This clonotype came up many times. V and J are TRBV7-3 and TRBJ2-3; 8 nucleotides agree with TRBD2. The germline gives CDR1 SGHTA, CDR2 FQGTGA. The CDR3 totals 16 residues. Trimming removed 2 bases from V and 1 base from J; junction bases left unmatched: 5. The CDR3: CASSLGRGAGTDTQYF. CDR3 in DNA: TGTGCCAGCAGCTTAGGGCGGGGGGCAGGCACAGATACGCAGTATTTT.